A single sample is the source of the 12 T cell receptor beta chains below, sequenced in a study of blood T cell repertoires in COVID-19. Some clones are missing from TCRdb's copy, which holds only in-frame ones; the method was immunoSEQ multiplex PCR. The sample has approximately 74,000 clones, around three quarters seen once. Sequenced: peripheral blood. Receptors originate from a man between 60 and 70 years old with acute or convalescent COVID-19.

A note on this clone: This sample includes further DNA sequences coding for the same CDR3. This chain joins TRBV29-1 and TRBJ1-2; 10 positions match TRBD1. Trimming cost V 7 bases and J 3 bases; bases outside gene matches: 2. CDR1 and CDR2 (germline): SQVTM, ANQGSEA. This CDR3 region has 12 residues. The CDR3 protein is CSGGQGDYGYTF. The CDR3 DNA is TGCAGCGGAGGACAGGGGGACTATGGCTACACCTTC.

V usage is TRBV10-3 and J usage is TRBJ1-5; 10 bases agree with TRBD1. V gave up 4 bases and J gave up 6 bases; unmatched junction bases: 6. Germline lookup yields CDR1 ENHRY and CDR2 SYGVKD. This CDR3 spans 15 amino acids. The CDR3 DNA is TGTGCCATCAGTGCCGGGACAGGGGCATTTCAGCCCCAGCATTTT. Amino acids: CAISAGTGAFQPQHF.

V is TRBV29-1 and J is TRBJ1-1; D remains unclear. V was cut by 4 bases and J by 1 base, with 13 bases left in between. Germline V gene lookup returns CDR1 SQVTM and CDR2 ANQGSEA. The CDR3 runs 14 residues. The DNA for the CDR3 is TGCAGCGTTGTAGTCCGACATACGAACACTGAAGCTTTCTTT. Residues: CSVVVRHTNTEAFF.

The rearrangement uses TRBV5-8 and TRBJ2-7; a possible D gene is TRBD1 (6 bases). CDR3 length: 19 residues. Germline V gene data show CDR1 as SGHTS and CDR2 as YDEGEE. Trimming stripped 4 bases from V and 1 base from J, with 27 bases between. The CDR3 loop reads CASSLYWVLGGTQSYEQYF. The CDR3 DNA reads TGTGCCAGCAGCCTCTATTGGGTCTTAGGGGGAACCCAATCCTACGAGCAGTACTTC.

The V gene is TRBV2, the J gene TRBJ1-6; 10 bases line up with TRBD1. Germline CDR1 reads SNHLY; CDR2 reads FYNNEI. The junction had 2 bases not matched to a gene; V was cut back by 3 bases and J by 9 bases. CDR3 length: 14 amino acids. The CDR3 sequence: CASSDGTGASPLHF. The CDR3 DNA reads as TGTGCCAGCAGTGATGGGACAGGGGCTTCACCCCTCCACTTT.

The chain employs TRBV6-5 and TRBJ1-2; D is possibly TRBD1 (5 bases). Trimming stripped 2 bases from V and 8 bases from J, with 12 bases between. The CDR3 has 13 amino acids. Per germline, CDR1 MNHEY and CDR2 SVGAGI. CDR3 residues: CASSYQIGAGYTF. In nucleotides, the CDR3 is TGTGCCAGCAGTTACCAGATTGGGGCGGGCTACACCTTC.

The chain employs TRBV6-5 and TRBJ2-1; 7 bases fit TRBD1. Germline CDR1 and CDR2: MNHEY and SVGAGI. The junction had 5 bases not matched to a gene; V was cut back by 7 bases and J by 8 bases. CDR3 length equals 12 residues. The CDR3 DNA reads TGTGCCAGCAAAGGGGGCCGGGATGAGCAGTTCTTC. Its translation: CASKGGRDEQFF.

V is TRBV15 and J is TRBJ1-5, with a weak D call TRBD1 (6 bases). Per germline, CDR1 LNHNV and CDR2 YYDKDF (reference sequence). There are 15 residues in the CDR3. V lost 2 bases and J lost 4, with 12 bases in between. The CDR3, as DNA: TGTGCCACCAGCAGATCAGGACAGTTAAATCAGCCCCAGCATTTT. Protein sequence: CATSRSGQLNQPQHF.

The sample holds a few counts of this clone. For the CDR3, the DNA is TGTGCCAGCAGCCAAGAAGCCCGAGGGACAGAGCAAGAGACCCAGTACTTC. This translates into CASSQEARGTEQETQYF. V usage is TRBV3-1 (or the pseudogene TRBV3-2) and J usage is TRBJ2-5; 7 bases agree with TRBD1. V lost 0 bases and J lost 2; bases outside the gene matches: 9. Germline V gene sequence: CDR1 LGHDT, CDR2 YNNKEL (reference sequence). The CDR3 is 17 amino acids.

CDR3 bases: TGTGCCAGCAGCTTAGGGTCGGCGGGGGGCATTGACGAGCAGTACTTC. Translating gives CASSLGSAGGIDEQYF. The V and J genes are TRBV11-2 and TRBJ2-7; 8 bases map to TRBD2. The CDR3 runs to 16 residues. Looked up from germline, CDR1 is SGHAT and CDR2 is FQNNGV. V shed 1 base and J 5 bases; nucleotides not matched to a gene: 10.

This chain links TRBV19 with TRBJ1-1; 8 bases line up with TRBD1. There are 14 residues in the CDR3. The germline V gene has CDR1 LNHDA and CDR2 SQIVND (reference sequence). V lost 9 bases, J lost 4 bases, and 10 bases stayed unmatched. The CDR3 sequence is CASTTGDQSTEAFF. Written as DNA, the CDR3 is TGTGCCAGCACGACAGGGGACCAGTCCACTGAAGCTTTCTTT.

The J gene is TRBJ2-1, the V gene TRBV9; unclear D gene. Trimming stripped 0 bases from V and 6 bases from J, with 4 bases between. Germline V gene sequence: CDR1 SGDLS, CDR2 YYNGEE. The CDR3 runs 12 residues. The CDR3 nucleotides are TGTGCCAGCAGCGTAGCTCCCAATGAGCAGTTCTTC. Its protein product is CASSVAPNEQFF. Drawing the rest from reference TRBV9 and TRBJ2-1, the complete variable domain is DSGVTQTPKHLITATGQRVTLRCSPRSGDLSVYWYQQSLDQGLQFLIQYYNGEERAKGNILERFSAQQFPDLHSELNLSSLELGDSALYFCASSVAPNEQFFGPGTRLTVL.